This T cell receptor beta chain was captured in a study of blood T cell repertoires in COVID-19. Study as a whole: Material from acute and convalescent COVID-19 was sourced from the United States, Italy and Spain.

Authors' data handling: Reference gene primer amplification gave nucleated cell count estimates. Profiled with immunoSEQ multiplex PCR; TCRdb holds only in-frame clones, not every one. That table gives V, J and clone size, and the DNA gave D and trimming. The repertoire holds 390,000 or so clones, with around 91% as singletons. Ages ranged from 18 to 89 years, with residence in about 24 US areas. Cohort placement rested on clinical history that participants reported themselves. This clone was seen more than once but under ten times. CDR3 length: 20 amino acids. V was pared by 1 base and J by 0 bases, with 17 bases of the junction left unmatched. Germline CDR1 is SGHTA and CDR2 is FQGTGA.

The TCR originated in a man aged 18 to 35 who had recovered from COVID-19. V gene TRBV7-3 combines with J gene TRBJ1-1; TRBD1 aligns across 7 bases. The specimen sequenced was PBMCs or T cells enriched from blood (not recorded which). CDR3 sequence reads: CASSLNPTQGYLRMNTEAFF. CDR3 in DNA: TGTGCCAGCAGCTTAAACCCGACACAGGGGTACCTTCGAATGAACACTGAAGCTTTCTTT.